The T cell receptor beta chain described here comes from a study of monozygotic twins with inflammatory bowel disease. Study findings and constraints: Variability may have been added to patient repertoires by differing immunosuppressive treatments. Among IBD patients, TCRbeta diversity (inverse Simpson) was lower than in healthy co-twins.

Germline CDR1 MNHNS, CDR2 SASEGT. This CDR3 contains 15 residues. UMIs were attached via template switching, each with a 6-nucleotide sample barcode. No DNA is given; TCRdb re-called the 5' RACE reads and lists each CDR3 protein once. The sample totals some 450,000 distinct CDR3 sequences. About this clonotype itself: Its cognate antigen is unknown.

For every donor, one blood sample of approximately 2.5 ml was drawn. This clonotype originated in a human donor with ulcerative colitis or Crohn's disease, or a healthy co-twin of an affected twin (not recorded which). Sequencing input: blood. The chain has TRBV6-1 and TRBJ2-7; lacking DNA, the TRBD2 call made by TCRdb goes unchecked. This CDR3 is CASRKGLAGSYEQYF.